This T cell receptor beta chain was identified during a study of T-cell memory formation after mild COVID-19. TCRdb fed the 5' RACE reads into MiXCR, producing one record per CDR3 protein. The table lists more than 350,000 distinct CDR3 sequences, more than 20% of them singletons, with about 12% in the top ten. This clonotype was counted at least ten times. Deletions cut 0 bases from V and 2 bases from J, with 9 bases between. The CDR3 totals 14 residues. Germline lookup yields CDR1 SQVTM and CDR2 ANQGSEA. Sequencing was carried out using PBMCs or a T cell subset sorted from them (not recorded which). The receptor was derived from an adult woman who had mild COVID-19 (a few samples of this study predate the infection). Cell type and time point are not known. The chain uses TRBV29-1 and TRBJ2-3; D gene ambiguous. Written as DNA, the CDR3 is TGCAGCGTTGAAGAACGGGCCGACACAGATACGCAGTATTTT. It codes for CSVEERADTDTQYF.